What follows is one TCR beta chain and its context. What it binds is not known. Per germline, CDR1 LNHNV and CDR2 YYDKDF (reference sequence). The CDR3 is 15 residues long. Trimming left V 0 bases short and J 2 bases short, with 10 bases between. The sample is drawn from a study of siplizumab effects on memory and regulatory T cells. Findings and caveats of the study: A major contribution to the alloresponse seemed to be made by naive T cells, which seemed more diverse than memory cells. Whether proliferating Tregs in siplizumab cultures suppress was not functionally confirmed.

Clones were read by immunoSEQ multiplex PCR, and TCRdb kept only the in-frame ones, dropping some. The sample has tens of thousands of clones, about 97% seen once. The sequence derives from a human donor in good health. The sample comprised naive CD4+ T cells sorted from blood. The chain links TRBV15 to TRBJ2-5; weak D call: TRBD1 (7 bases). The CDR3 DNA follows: TGTGCCACCAGCAGAGACCCAGGGGGGCAAGAGACCCAGTACTTC. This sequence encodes CATSRDPGGQETQYF. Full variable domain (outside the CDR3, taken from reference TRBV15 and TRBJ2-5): DAMVIQNPRYQVTQFGKPVTLSCSQTLNHNVMYWYQQKSSQAPKLLFHYYDKDFNNEADTPDNFQSRRPNTSFCFLDIRSPGLGDTAMYLCATSRDPGGQETQYFGPGTRLLVL.